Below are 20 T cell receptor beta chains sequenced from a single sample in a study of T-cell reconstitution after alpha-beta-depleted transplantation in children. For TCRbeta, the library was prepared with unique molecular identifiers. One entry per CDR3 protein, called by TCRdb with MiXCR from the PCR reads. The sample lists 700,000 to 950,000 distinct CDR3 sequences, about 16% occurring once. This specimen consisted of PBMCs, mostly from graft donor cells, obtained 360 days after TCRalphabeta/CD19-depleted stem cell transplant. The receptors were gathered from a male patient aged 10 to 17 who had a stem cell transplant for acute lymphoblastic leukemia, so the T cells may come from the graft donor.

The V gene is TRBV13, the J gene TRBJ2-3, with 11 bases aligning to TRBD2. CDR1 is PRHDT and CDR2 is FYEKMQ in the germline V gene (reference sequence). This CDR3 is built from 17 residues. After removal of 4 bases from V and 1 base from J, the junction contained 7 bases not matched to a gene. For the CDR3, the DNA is TGTGCCAGCAGCTCTCGGACTAGCGGGTCCCGCACAGATACGCAGTATTTT. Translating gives CASSSRTSGSRTDTQYF. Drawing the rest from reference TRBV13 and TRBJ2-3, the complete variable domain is AAGVIQSPRHLIKEKRETATLKCYPIPRHDTVYWYQQGPGQDPQFLISFYEKMQSDKGSIPDRFSAQQFSDYHSELNMSSLELGDSALYFCASSSRTSGSRTDTQYFGPGTRLTVL.

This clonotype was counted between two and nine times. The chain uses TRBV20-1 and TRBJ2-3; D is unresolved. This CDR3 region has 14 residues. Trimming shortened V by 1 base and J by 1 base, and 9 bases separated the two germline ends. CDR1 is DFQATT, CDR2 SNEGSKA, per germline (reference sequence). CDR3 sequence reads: CSARVRRGTDTQYF. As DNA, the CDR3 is TGCAGTGCTAGAGTAAGGCGAGGCACAGATACGCAGTATTTT.

In DNA, the CDR3 is TGTGCCAGCAGACCAGACCTGGATACGCAGTATTTT. Its translation: CASRPDLDTQYF. The J gene is TRBJ2-3, the V gene TRBV12-3 or TRBV12-4; D remains unclear. V gave up 6 bases and J gave up 6 bases, with 10 bases separating them. CDR3 length: 12 amino acids.

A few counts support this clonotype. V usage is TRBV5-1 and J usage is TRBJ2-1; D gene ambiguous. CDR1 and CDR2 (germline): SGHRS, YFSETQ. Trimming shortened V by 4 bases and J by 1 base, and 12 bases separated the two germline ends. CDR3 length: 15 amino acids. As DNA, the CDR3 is TGCGCCAGCAGCCCGTCATGGCTTTCCTACAATGAGCAGTTCTTC. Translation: CASSPSWLSYNEQFF.

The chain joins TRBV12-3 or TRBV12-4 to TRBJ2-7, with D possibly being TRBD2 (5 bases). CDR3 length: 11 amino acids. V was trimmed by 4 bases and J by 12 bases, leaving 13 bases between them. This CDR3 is CASSSSLAPYF. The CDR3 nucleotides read TGTGCCAGCAGTTCTAGTCTAGCTCCGTACTTC.

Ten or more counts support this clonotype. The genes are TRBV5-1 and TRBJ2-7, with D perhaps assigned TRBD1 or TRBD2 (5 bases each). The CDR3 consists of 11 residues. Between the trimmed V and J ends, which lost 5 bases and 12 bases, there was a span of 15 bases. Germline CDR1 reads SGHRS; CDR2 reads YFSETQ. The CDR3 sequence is CASRMGTHAYF. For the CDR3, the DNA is TGCGCCAGCAGAATGGGGACCCATGCGTACTTC.

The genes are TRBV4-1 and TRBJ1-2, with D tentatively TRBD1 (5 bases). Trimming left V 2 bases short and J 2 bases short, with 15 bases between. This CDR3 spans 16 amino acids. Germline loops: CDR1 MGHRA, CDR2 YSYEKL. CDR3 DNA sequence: TGCGCCAGCAGCCAACCTTCGGGGCCCCAAAACTATGGCTACACCTTC. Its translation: CASSQPSGPQNYGYTF.

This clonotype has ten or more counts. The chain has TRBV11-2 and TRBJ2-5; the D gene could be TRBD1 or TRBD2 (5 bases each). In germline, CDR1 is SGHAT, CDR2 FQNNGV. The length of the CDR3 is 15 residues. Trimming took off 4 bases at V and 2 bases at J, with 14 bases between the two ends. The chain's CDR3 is CASSSPGTPQETQYF. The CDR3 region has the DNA TGTGCCAGCAGCTCCCCCGGGACCCCACAAGAGACCCAGTACTTC. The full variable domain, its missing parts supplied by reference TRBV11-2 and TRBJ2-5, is EAGVAQSPRYKIIEKRQSVAFWCNPISGHATLYWYQQILGQGPKLLIQFQNNGVVDDSQLPKDRFSAERLKGVDSTLKIQPAKLEDSAVYLCASSSPGTPQETQYFGPGTRLLVL.

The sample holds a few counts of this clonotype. The CDR3 DNA follows: TGCGCCAGCAGCCAACTTACGCCCGGGGACTCACCCCTCCACTTT. This codes for CASSQLTPGDSPLHF. The chain combines TRBV4-1 with TRBJ1-6; tentative D call: TRBD1 (5 bases). V lost 2 bases and J 10 bases, leaving 15 bases between the germline ends. This CDR3 is 15 amino acids long. The germline V gene has CDR1 MGHRA and CDR2 YSYEKL.

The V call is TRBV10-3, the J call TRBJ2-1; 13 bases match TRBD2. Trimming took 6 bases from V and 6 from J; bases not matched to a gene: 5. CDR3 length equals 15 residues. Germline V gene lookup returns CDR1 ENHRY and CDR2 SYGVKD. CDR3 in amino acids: CAISLGLAGSNEQFF. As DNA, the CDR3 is TGTGCCATCAGCCTGGGACTAGCGGGGTCCAATGAGCAGTTCTTC.

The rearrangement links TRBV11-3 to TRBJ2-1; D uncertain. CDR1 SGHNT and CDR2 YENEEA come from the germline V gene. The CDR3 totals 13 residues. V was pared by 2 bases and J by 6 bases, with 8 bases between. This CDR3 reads CASSLSPGNEQFF. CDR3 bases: TGTGCCAGCAGCTTAAGCCCTGGCAATGAGCAGTTCTTC.

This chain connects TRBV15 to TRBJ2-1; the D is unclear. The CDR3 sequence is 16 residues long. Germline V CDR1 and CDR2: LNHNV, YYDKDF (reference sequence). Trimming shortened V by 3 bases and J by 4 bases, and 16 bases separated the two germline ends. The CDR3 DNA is TGTGCCACCAGCAGTAGAAGAAAACATAAATACAATGAGCAGTTCTTC. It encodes CATSSRRKHKYNEQFF.

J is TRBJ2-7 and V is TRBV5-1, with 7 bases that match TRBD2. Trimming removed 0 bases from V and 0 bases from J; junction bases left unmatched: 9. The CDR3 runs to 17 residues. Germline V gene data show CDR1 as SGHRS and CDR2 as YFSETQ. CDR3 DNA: TGCGCCAGCAGCTTGGGGCAGGGACTATCGAGCTCCTACGAGCAGTACTTC. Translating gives CASSLGQGLSSSYEQYF.

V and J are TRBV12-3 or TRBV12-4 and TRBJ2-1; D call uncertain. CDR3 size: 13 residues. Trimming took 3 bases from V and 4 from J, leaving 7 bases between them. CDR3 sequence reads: CASSFRRYNEQFF. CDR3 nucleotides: TGTGCCAGCAGTTTCCGCAGGTACAATGAGCAGTTCTTC.

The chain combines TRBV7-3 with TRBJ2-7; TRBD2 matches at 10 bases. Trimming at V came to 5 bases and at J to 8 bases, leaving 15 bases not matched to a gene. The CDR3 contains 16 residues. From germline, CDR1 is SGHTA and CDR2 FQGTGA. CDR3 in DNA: TGTGCCAGCAGCCCTACGGGAAGCGGGAGGGCCAAAAAGCAGTACTTC. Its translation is CASSPTGSGRAKKQYF.

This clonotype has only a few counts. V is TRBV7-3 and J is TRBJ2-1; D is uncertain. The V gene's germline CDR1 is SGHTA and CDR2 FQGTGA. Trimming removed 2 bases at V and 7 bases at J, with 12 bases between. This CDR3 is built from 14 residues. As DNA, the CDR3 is TGTGCCAGCAGCTTATACTCTACAATGAATGAGCAGTTCTTC. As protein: CASSLYSTMNEQFF.

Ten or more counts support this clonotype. The CDR3 sequence is CASSRDFGEQFF. The CDR3 nucleotides read TGTGCCAGCAGCCGGGACTTTGGTGAGCAGTTCTTC. The chain links TRBV27 to TRBJ2-1; possible D gene TRBD2, 6 bases. The V end lost 6 bases, the J end lost 9 bases, and 12 bases lay between the germline ends. Germline V CDR1 and CDR2: MNHEY, SMNVEV (reference sequence). The CDR3 runs 12 residues.

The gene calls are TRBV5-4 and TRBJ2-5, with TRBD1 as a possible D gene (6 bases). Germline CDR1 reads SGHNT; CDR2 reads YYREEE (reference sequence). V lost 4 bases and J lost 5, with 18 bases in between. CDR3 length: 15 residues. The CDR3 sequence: CASSPGRGGMETQYF. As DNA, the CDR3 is TGTGCCAGCAGCCCGGGACGTGGGGGCATGGAGACCCAGTACTTC.

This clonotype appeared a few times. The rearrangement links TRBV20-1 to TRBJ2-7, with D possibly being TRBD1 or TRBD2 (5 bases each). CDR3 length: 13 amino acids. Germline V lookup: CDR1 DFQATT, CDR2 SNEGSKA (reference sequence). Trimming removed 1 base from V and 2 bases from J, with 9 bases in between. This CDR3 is CSARAGPPYEQYF. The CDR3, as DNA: TGCAGTGCTAGAGCGGGACCACCCTACGAGCAGTACTTC.

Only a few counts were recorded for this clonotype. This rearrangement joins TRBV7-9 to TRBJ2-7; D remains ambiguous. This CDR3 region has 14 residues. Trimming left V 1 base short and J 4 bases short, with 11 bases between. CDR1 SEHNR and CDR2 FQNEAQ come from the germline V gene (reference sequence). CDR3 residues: CASSLEVQTYEQYF. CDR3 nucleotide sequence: TGTGCCAGCAGCTTAGAAGTACAGACGTACGAGCAGTACTTC.